The 19 T cell receptor beta chains below come from one sample, sequenced in a study of T cells after posttransplantation cyclophosphamide. Libraries were prepared by immunoSEQ multiplex PCR; TCRdb keeps only in-frame clonotypes and omits some of them. The sample shows roughly 40,000 clones, none of them appearing just once. What was sequenced was PBMCs. The receptors originated from a woman aged 50 to 60 in good health and a related stem cell transplant donor.

The sample holds many counts of this clone. The CDR3 is CASSAQVLAGGHNEQFF. The CDR3 DNA sequence: TGTGCCAGCAGCGCGCAGGTCCTAGCGGGGGGACACAATGAGCAGTTCTTC. The rearrangement uses TRBV7-2 and TRBJ2-1; 11 bases are shared with TRBD2. The V and J ends lost 5 bases and 5 bases, in that order; junction bases with no gene match: 11. CDR1 is SGHTA and CDR2 is FQGNSA in the germline V gene. The CDR3 spans 17 residues.

This clone was counted many times. The rearrangement joins TRBV18 to TRBJ1-4, with D possibly TRBD1 on 6 matching bases. The CDR3 contains 14 residues. Trimming took off 3 bases at V and 8 bases at J, with 13 bases between the two ends. CDR1 and CDR2 from the germline V gene are KGHSH and LQKENI. The CDR3, as DNA: TGTGCCAGCTCACCCGGGACCCAGGGGGAAAAACTGTTTTTT. It specifies CASSPGTQGEKLFF. Using reference TRBV18 and TRBJ1-4 for the parts outside the CDR3, the full variable domain is NAGVMQNPRHLVRRRGQEARLRCSPMKGHSHVYWYRQLPEEGLKFMVYLQKENIIDESGMPKERFSAEFPKEGPSILRIQQVVRGDSAAYFCASSPGTQGEKLFFGSGTQLSVL.

In this sample, this clone turned up many times. The genes are TRBV27 and TRBJ1-1, with D perhaps TRBD1 (6 bases). The V gene's germline CDR1 is MNHEY and CDR2 SMNVEV (reference sequence). This CDR3 comprises 17 residues. Trimming removed 1 base at V and 5 bases at J, with 20 bases between. The DNA for the CDR3 is TGTGCCAGCAGTTTATATGCCCGGGGGGCAGGGAAGACTGAAGCTTTCTTT. It specifies CASSLYARGAGKTEAFF.

This clone was counted at least ten times. The J gene is TRBJ2-3, the V gene TRBV5-5; 12 positions match TRBD2. The V gene end was trimmed by 0 bases and the J gene end by 0 bases; junction bases not matched to a gene: 5. CDR1 and CDR2 from the germline V gene are SGHKS and YYEKEE (reference sequence). The CDR3 sequence is 18 residues long. In nucleotides, the CDR3 is TGTGCCAGCAGCTTGGCACTAGCGGGGGGTATTAGCACAGATACGCAGTATTTT. Amino acids: CASSLALAGGISTDTQYF. Drawing the rest from reference TRBV5-5 and TRBJ2-3, the complete variable domain is DAGVTQSPTHLIKTRGQQVTLRCSPISGHKSVSWYQQVLGQGPQFIFQYYEKEERGRGNFPDRFSARQFPNYSSELNVNALLLGDSALYLCASSLALAGGISTDTQYFGPGTRLTVL.

This clone was counted many times. The rearrangement uses TRBV2 and TRBJ1-1; D not certain. CDR3 size: 12 residues. Trimming took 8 bases from V and 3 from J, leaving 10 bases between them. Germline assignment: CDR1 SNHLY and CDR2 FYNNEI. CDR3 loop: CASSYSYTEAFF. The CDR3 nucleotides are TGTGCCAGCTCTTACTCATACACTGAAGCTTTCTTT. Filled out from reference TRBV2 and TRBJ1-1, the complete variable domain reads EPEVTQTPSHQVTQMGQEVILRCVPISNHLYFYWYRQILGQKVEFLVSFYNNEISEKSEIFDDQFSVERPDGSNFTLKIRSTKLEDSAMYFCASSYSYTEAFFGQGTRLTVV.

The V call is TRBV27, the J call TRBJ2-7, with D perhaps matching TRBD1 (5 bases). The CDR3 has 14 amino acids. V lost 0 bases, J lost 5 bases, and 11 bases lay in between. Germline CDR1 is MNHEY and CDR2 is SMNVEV (reference sequence). The CDR3 spells CASSLSKGLHEQYF. DNA of the CDR3: TGTGCCAGCAGTTTATCGAAGGGGCTACACGAGCAGTACTTC.

There are many counts of this clone. The V call is TRBV10-2, the J call TRBJ1-1; TRBD1 matches 9 bases. CDR1 and CDR2 from the germline V gene are WSHSY and SAAADI. Trimming took 6 bases from V and 5 from J; bases not matched to a gene: 7. CDR3 length equals 14 residues. CDR3 nucleotides: TGCGCCAGCAGGACAGGGGGAACGGTGACTGAAGCTTTCTTT. As protein: CASRTGGTVTEAFF.

This clone has ten or more counts. The chain is built from TRBV6-6 and TRBJ2-1; the D gene is possibly TRBD2 (6 bases). Germline CDR1 and CDR2: MNHNY and SVGAGI (reference sequence). The CDR3 spans 14 residues. V was clipped by 9 bases and J by 6 bases, with 18 bases between them. CDR3 amino acids: CASYKDGGGNEQFF. The CDR3, as DNA: TGTGCCAGTTATAAGGACGGGGGTGGCAATGAGCAGTTCTTC.

This clone was picked up many times. The CDR3 is CSAGGGYGYTF. CDR3 DNA sequence: TGCAGTGCGGGGGGAGGCTATGGCTACACCTTC. The chain employs TRBV20-1 and TRBJ1-2; D may be TRBD1 (5 bases). V gave up 6 bases and J gave up 4 bases, with 9 bases separating them. In germline, CDR1 is DFQATT, CDR2 SNEGSKA (reference sequence). CDR3 length: 11 amino acids.

This clone was recorded at least ten times. V and J are TRBV7-2 and TRBJ1-1; D is ambiguous. The germline V and J ends were trimmed by 5 bases and 0 bases, with 13 bases remaining between them. The CDR3 spans 15 residues. Germline values: CDR1 SGHTA, CDR2 FQGNSA. CDR3 sequence reads: CASSRYYMVNTEAFF. In DNA, the CDR3 is TGTGCCAGCAGCCGATACTACATGGTGAACACTGAAGCTTTCTTT. Drawing the rest from reference TRBV7-2 and TRBJ1-1, the complete variable domain is GAGVSQSPSNKVTEKGKDVELRCDPISGHTALYWYRQSLGQGLEFLIYFQGNSAPDKSGLPSDRFSAERTGGSVSTLTIQRTQQEDSAVYLCASSRYYMVNTEAFFGQGTRLTVV.

The table lists this clone with many counts. The chain has TRBV7-9 and TRBJ2-3, with D perhaps TRBD2 (6 bases). The germline V gene encodes CDR1 SEHNR and CDR2 FQNEAQ (reference sequence). Trimming left V 8 bases short and J 6 bases short, with 12 bases between. This CDR3 region has 12 residues. CDR3 sequence reads: CASSWGRDTQYF. CDR3 sequence (DNA): TGTGCCAGCTCCTGGGGGAGGGATACGCAGTATTTT.

This clone was seen ten or more times. The gene calls are TRBV29-1 and TRBJ2-7, with D unclear. The germline CDR1 and CDR2 sequences are SQVTM and ANQGSEA. V lost 3 bases to trimming and J lost 11 bases, with 17 bases between them. The CDR3 has 12 amino acids. The CDR3 loop is CSVESELGVKYF. CDR3 bases: TGCAGCGTTGAGTCCGAATTAGGAGTTAAGTACTTC.

The table lists this clone with many counts. The genes are TRBV4-1 and TRBJ1-2; TRBD1 agrees at 8 bases. CDR1 MGHRA and CDR2 YSYEKL come from the germline V gene. This CDR3 is 16 amino acids long. Trimming at V came to 1 base and at J to 7 bases, leaving 11 bases not matched to a gene. This CDR3 reads CASSQVVAGGASGYTF. CDR3 nucleotide sequence: TGCGCCAGCAGCCAAGTGGTCGCAGGGGGCGCGTCTGGCTACACCTTC.

This clone appeared many times. The rearrangement links TRBV6-6 to TRBJ1-1; D unresolved. V shed 8 bases and J shed 2 bases, with 12 bases lying between them. Germline V CDR1 and CDR2: MNHNY, SVGAGI (reference sequence). The CDR3 runs to 13 residues. CDR3 sequence (DNA): TGTGCCAGCGGCAGAGGCGGTAACACTGAAGCTTTCTTT. Translating it yields CASGRGGNTEAFF.

In its sample, this clone was seen many times. Here the CDR3 reads CASSTPDRRYTDTQYF. In nucleotides, the CDR3 is TGTGCCAGCAGTACCCCGGACAGGCGCTACACAGATACGCAGTATTTT. The gene calls are TRBV28 and TRBJ2-3, with TRBD1 matching 7 bases. CDR1 is MDHEN, CDR2 SYDVKM, per germline. The CDR3 has 16 residues. V was pared by 5 bases and J by 2 bases, with 10 bases of the junction left unmatched.

This clone was seen many times. The genes are TRBV5-1 and TRBJ2-7, with unresolved D. This CDR3 has 14 residues. The germline gives CDR1 SGHRS, CDR2 YFSETQ. V lost 6 bases to trimming and J lost 11 bases, with 24 bases between them. The CDR3 nucleotides are TGCGCCAGCAAGGTCCCTGGGCAGCCCCTTACTGAGTACTTC. Translation: CASKVPGQPLTEYF.

Many counts were recorded for this clone. The rearrangement uses TRBV7-6 and TRBJ1-1, with a tentative D call TRBD1 (5 bases). The V gene lost 1 base and the J gene lost 8 bases, with 17 bases spanning the gap. There are 15 residues in the CDR3. The germline gives CDR1 SGHVS, CDR2 FNYEAQ. CDR3 sequence reads: CASSLDWGTQGEAFF. The DNA of the CDR3 is TGTGCCAGCAGCTTAGACTGGGGTACTCAGGGAGAAGCTTTCTTT.

This clone has ten or more counts. The chain carries TRBV7-6 and TRBJ2-1, with D perhaps matching TRBD1 (7 bases). V was shortened by 0 bases and J by 2 bases, with 11 bases between the two germline ends. Germline V gene sequence: CDR1 SGHVS, CDR2 FNYEAQ. The CDR3 contains 16 residues. CDR3: CASSLAWRGPYNEQFF. The CDR3 region has the DNA TGTGCCAGCAGCTTAGCTTGGAGGGGGCCCTACAATGAGCAGTTCTTC.

The gene calls are TRBV6-5 and TRBJ1-1; 7 nucleotides match TRBD1. J lost 3 bases, V lost 5 bases, and 3 bases had no gene match. The CDR3 is 13 residues long. Germline V gene sequence: CDR1 MNHEY, CDR2 SVGAGI. In nucleotides, the CDR3 is TGTGCCAGCAGTCCGGGACAGTACACTGAAGCTTTCTTT. It codes for CASSPGQYTEAFF.